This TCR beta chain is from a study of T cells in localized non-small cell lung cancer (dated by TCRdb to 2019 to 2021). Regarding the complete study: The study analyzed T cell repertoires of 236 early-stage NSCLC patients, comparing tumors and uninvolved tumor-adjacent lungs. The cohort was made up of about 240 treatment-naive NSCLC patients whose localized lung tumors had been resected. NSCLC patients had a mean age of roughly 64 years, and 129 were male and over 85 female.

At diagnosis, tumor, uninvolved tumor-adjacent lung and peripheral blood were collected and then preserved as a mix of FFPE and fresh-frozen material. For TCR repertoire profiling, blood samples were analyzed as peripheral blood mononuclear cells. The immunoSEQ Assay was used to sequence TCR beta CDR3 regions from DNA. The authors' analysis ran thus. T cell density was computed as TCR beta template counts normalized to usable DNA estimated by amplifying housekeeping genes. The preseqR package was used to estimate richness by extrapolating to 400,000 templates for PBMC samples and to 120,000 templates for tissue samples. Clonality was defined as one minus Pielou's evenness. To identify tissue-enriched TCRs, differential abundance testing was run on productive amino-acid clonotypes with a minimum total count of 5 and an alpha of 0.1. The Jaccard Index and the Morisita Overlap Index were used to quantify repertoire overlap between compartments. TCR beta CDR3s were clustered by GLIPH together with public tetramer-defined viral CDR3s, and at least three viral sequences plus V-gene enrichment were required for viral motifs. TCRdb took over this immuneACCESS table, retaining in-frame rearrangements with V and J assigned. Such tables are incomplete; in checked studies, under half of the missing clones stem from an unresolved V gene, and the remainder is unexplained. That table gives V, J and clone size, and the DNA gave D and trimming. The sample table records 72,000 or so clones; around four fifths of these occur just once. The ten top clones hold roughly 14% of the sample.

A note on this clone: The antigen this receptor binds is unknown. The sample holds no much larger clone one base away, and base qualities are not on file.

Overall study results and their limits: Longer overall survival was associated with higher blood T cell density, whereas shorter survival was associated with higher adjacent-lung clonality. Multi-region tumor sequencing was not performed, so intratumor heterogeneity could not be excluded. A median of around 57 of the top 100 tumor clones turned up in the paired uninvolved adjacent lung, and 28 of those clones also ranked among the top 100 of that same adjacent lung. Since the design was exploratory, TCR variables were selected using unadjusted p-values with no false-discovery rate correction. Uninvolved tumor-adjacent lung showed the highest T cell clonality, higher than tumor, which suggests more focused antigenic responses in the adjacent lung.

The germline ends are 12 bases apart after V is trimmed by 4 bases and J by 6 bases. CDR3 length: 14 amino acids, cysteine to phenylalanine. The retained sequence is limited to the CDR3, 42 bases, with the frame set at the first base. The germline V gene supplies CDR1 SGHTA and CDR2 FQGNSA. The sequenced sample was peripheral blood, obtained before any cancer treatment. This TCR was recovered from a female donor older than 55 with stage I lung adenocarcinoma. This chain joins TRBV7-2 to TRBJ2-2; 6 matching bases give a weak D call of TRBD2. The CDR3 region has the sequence CASSSWTGAGELFF. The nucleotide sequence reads TGTGCCAGCAGCTCCTGGACGGGGGCCGGGGAGCTGTTTTTT.